This T cell receptor (beta chain) emerged from a study of neurological immune-mediated disorders. V was trimmed by 9 bases and J by 10 bases, leaving 12 bases between them. The CDR3 extends over 11 amino acids. Looked up from germline, CDR1 is KGHDR and CDR2 is SFDVKD. The cDNA was generated through 5'RACE incorporating 10-nucleotide random UMIs. MiXCR, run by TCRdb on the 5' RACE reads, gives a single entry per CDR3 protein. The top ten hold 4.6% of the sample, which has tens of thousands of distinct CDR3 sequences, about 13% seen once. The time point denotes: longitudinal time-point 1 (baseline). The table lists this clonotype with many counts.

Sequenced input: PBMCs. The receptor comes from a female donor with HTLV-1-associated myelopathy (HAM/TSP). This chain connects TRBV24-1 to TRBJ2-1, with D possibly TRBD2 on 6 matching bases. The CDR3 nucleotides are TGTGCCACCCAACACGGGAGAGAGCAGTTCTTC. It encodes CATQHGREQFF.